The present TCR beta chain was sequenced within a study of cytomegalovirus exposure and HLA in healthy donors. Study-wide points: Presence/absence analyses took donor sequencing depth as roughly uniform. A cluster of highly shared sequence variants was likely a sequencing artifact.

There are a few counts of this clone. What it binds is unknown. The ends were cut back, 1 base at V and 4 bases at J, with 8 bases in the middle. CDR1 is SGHRS, CDR2 YFSETQ, per germline. The CDR3 contains 14 residues. The primer mix had 60 Vbeta and 13 Jbeta primers. Measured with immunoSEQ multiplex PCR; TCRdb has only the in-frame clones, and not every one. Here the sample spans roughly 170,000 clones, around three quarters being singletons. This sequence was found in a woman between 25 and 40 years old in good health and CMV-seronegative. The chain recombines TRBV5-1 with TRBJ1-4, with D possibly being TRBD1 (6 bases). Specimen: PBMCs. CDR3 protein: CASSLFRGNEKLFF. Written as DNA, the CDR3 is TGCGCCAGCAGCTTGTTCAGGGGTAATGAAAAACTGTTTTTT.